These 28 T cell receptor beta chains originate from one sample sequenced in a study of cytomegalovirus exposure and HLA in healthy donors. The PCR ran on 60 Vbeta and 13 Jbeta primers. The protocol was immunoSEQ multiplex PCR, while the TCRdb copy is restricted to in-frame clones and leaves out a portion. This sample has about 230,000 clones, with roughly 91% found just once. Sequencing input: PBMCs. These receptors were taken from a woman between 18 and 29 years old in good health and CMV-seronegative.

The rearrangement uses TRBV4-3 and TRBJ1-2; TRBD1 might be the D (5 bases). Looked up from germline, CDR1 is LGHNA and CDR2 is YSLEER. Between the trimmed V and J ends, which lost 0 bases and 2 bases, there was a span of 13 bases. This CDR3 is 16 amino acids long. CDR3 nucleotide sequence: TGCGCCAGCAGCCAAGATCATAGGGGATGGAACTATGGCTACACCTTC. Translated, it gives CASSQDHRGWNYGYTF.

V gene TRBV5-1 combines with J gene TRBJ2-7; no definite D call. The CDR3 length is 15 residues. The ends were cut back, 1 base at V and 0 bases at J, with 11 bases in the middle. Germline CDR1 and CDR2: SGHRS and YFSETQ. Here the CDR3 reads CASSLPGSRSYEQYF. The CDR3 region has the DNA TGCGCCAGCAGCTTGCCCGGGTCCCGCTCCTACGAGCAGTACTTC.

V gene TRBV18 combines with J gene TRBJ2-5; TRBD1 might be the D (5 bases). Per the germline V gene, CDR1 is KGHSH and CDR2 is LQKENI. V was pared by 5 bases and J by 1 base, with 11 bases between. This CDR3 comprises 14 residues. CDR3 sequence reads: CASSSGQGQETQYF. The CDR3, as DNA: TGTGCCAGCTCATCAGGACAAGGCCAAGAGACCCAGTACTTC.

The CDR3 nucleotides read TGTGCCAGCAGCGATGCCCGGACAGGGGCGAACACTGAAGCTTTCTTT. It specifies CASSDARTGANTEAFF. The chain is built from TRBV5-4 and TRBJ1-1, with TRBD1 identical over 9 bases. Germline CDR1 SGHNT, CDR2 YYREEE (reference sequence). The CDR3 is 16 amino acids. The trim removed 4 bases at V and 1 base at J, leaving 8 bases unmatched.

A remark on this clone: The sample has other DNA sequences that encode this CDR3 too. The chain uses TRBV5-4 and TRBJ2-7; 11 bases align to TRBD2. CDR3 size: 15 residues. Looked up from germline, CDR1 is SGHNT and CDR2 is YYREEE (reference sequence). V lost 4 bases and J lost 3; bases outside the gene matches: 6. The CDR3: CASSTGTSGHYEQYF. The DNA of the CDR3 is TGTGCCAGCAGCACCGGGACTAGCGGACACTACGAGCAGTACTTC.

The V call is TRBV27, the J call TRBJ2-7; perhaps TRBD1 as D (6 bases). CDR3 length: 13 amino acids. V shed 6 bases and J shed 3 bases, with 12 bases lying between them. Germline V gene sequence: CDR1 MNHEY, CDR2 SMNVEV (reference sequence). Here the CDR3 DNA reads TGTGCCAGCAGCACCGGGACAAGCTACGAGCAGTACTTC. It translates to CASSTGTSYEQYF.

This clone has just one count. This chain joins TRBV4-2 and TRBJ1-1, with TRBD1 matching 9 bases. Germline loops: CDR1 LGHNA, CDR2 YNFKEQ. V shed 0 bases, J shed 0 bases, and the junction held 2 bases outside the gene matches. CDR3 length: 16 residues. In DNA, the CDR3 is TGTGCCAGCAGCCAAGAACAGGGGGCGATGAACACTGAAGCTTTCTTT. As protein: CASSQEQGAMNTEAFF.

The chain links TRBV9 to TRBJ2-7; 10 nucleotides match TRBD2. CDR1 and CDR2 from the germline V gene are SGDLS and YYNGEE. V trimming: 2 bases; J trimming: 3 bases; junction bases outside the gene matches: 2. The CDR3 spans 14 residues. The CDR3 nucleotides read TGTGCCAGCAGCGTTACTAGCGGGGACTACGAGCAGTACTTC. This sequence encodes CASSVTSGDYEQYF. The variable domain in full, completed from reference TRBV9 and TRBJ2-7, reads DSGVTQTPKHLITATGQRVTLRCSPRSGDLSVYWYQQSLDQGLQFLIQYYNGEERAKGNILERFSAQQFPDLHSELNLSSLELGDSALYFCASSVTSGDYEQYFGPGTRLTVT.

Regarding this clone: The sample contains more than one DNA sequence encoding this CDR3. The chain has TRBV6-5 and TRBJ1-3, with TRBD1 matching 7 bases. This CDR3 is 15 amino acids long. The germline V gene has CDR1 MNHEY and CDR2 SVGAGI. The ends lost 2 bases at V and 1 base at J; junction bases unmatched: 2. As DNA, the CDR3 is TGTGCCAGCAGTTACGAGGGGGCGTCTGGAAACACCATATATTTT. Translating gives CASSYEGASGNTIYF.

The chain combines TRBV11-2 with TRBJ2-2, with D uncertain. The CDR3 covers 14 residues. Trimming stripped 5 bases from V and 2 bases from J, with 9 bases between. From germline, CDR1 is SGHAT and CDR2 FQNNGV. The CDR3 here is CASSKQPNTGELFF. The CDR3 region has the DNA TGTGCCAGCAGCAAACAGCCTAACACCGGGGAGCTGTTTTTT. The full variable domain, its missing parts supplied by reference TRBV11-2 and TRBJ2-2, is EAGVAQSPRYKIIEKRQSVAFWCNPISGHATLYWYQQILGQGPKLLIQFQNNGVVDDSQLPKDRFSAERLKGVDSTLKIQPAKLEDSAVYLCASSKQPNTGELFFGEGSRLTVL.

This clone was observed a handful of times. The genes are TRBV5-6 and TRBJ1-1; D not certain. V was trimmed by 2 bases and J by 11 bases, leaving 16 bases between them. Germline loops: CDR1 SGHDT, CDR2 YYEEEE. The CDR3 runs 13 residues. The CDR3 bases are TGTGCCAGCAGCTTCTCCGGGTCTTGGAGGGCTTTCTTT. It translates to CASSFSGSWRAFF.

The chain carries TRBV5-8 and TRBJ2-5; 11 bases fit TRBD2. J gave up 5 bases and V 2 bases, and 11 bases lay outside the gene matches. CDR3 length equals 17 residues. CDR1 SGHTS and CDR2 YDEGEE come from the germline V gene. The CDR3 protein is CASSFKSLAGGLETQYF. CDR3 nucleotide sequence: TGTGCCAGCAGCTTTAAATCCCTAGCGGGGGGTCTGGAGACCCAGTACTTC. Variable domain in full (rest from reference TRBV5-8 and TRBJ2-5): EAGVTQSPTHLIKTRGQQATLRCSPISGHTSVYWYQQALGLGLQFLLWYDEGEERNRGNFPPRFSGRQFPNYSSELNVNALELEDSALYLCASSFKSLAGGLETQYFGPGTRLLVL.

The J gene is TRBJ1-6, the V gene TRBV7-9; 7 bases fit TRBD1. The CDR3 totals 15 residues. Losses at the gene ends were 5 bases for V and 8 bases for J; bases not matched to a gene: 9. Germline CDR1 SEHNR, CDR2 FQNEAQ (reference sequence). The CDR3 DNA sequence: TGTGCCAGCAGCCGGGACAGCCGGGCCTATTCACCCCTCCACTTT. Its protein product is CASSRDSRAYSPLHF.

In this sample, this clone turned up once. J is TRBJ1-3 and V is TRBV19; TRBD1 agrees at 7 bases. The CDR3 is 17 amino acids. Germline CDR1 reads LNHDA; CDR2 reads SQIVND (reference sequence). The junction had 6 bases not matched to a gene; V was cut back by 1 base and J by 0 bases. The CDR3 nucleotides read TGTGCCAGTAGTATAGGTCCGACAGGGTACTCTGGAAACACCATATATTTT. Protein product: CASSIGPTGYSGNTIYF.

V usage is TRBV7-9 and J usage is TRBJ2-3, with D unresolved. Per the germline V gene, CDR1 is SEHNR and CDR2 is FQNEAQ (reference sequence). The CDR3 totals 12 residues. Trimming left V 1 base short and J 5 bases short, with 4 bases between. CDR3 DNA sequence: TGTGCCAGCAGCTTAGATATAGATACGCAGTATTTT. This gives the protein CASSLDIDTQYF. The variable domain in full, with the rest retrieved from reference TRBV7-9 and TRBJ2-3, is DTGVSQNPRHKITKRGQNVTFRCDPISEHNRLYWYRQTLGQGPEFLTYFQNEAQLEKSRLLSDRFSAERPKGSFSTLEIQRTEQGDSAMYLCASSLDIDTQYFGPGTRLTVL.

This clone has just one count. The chain carries TRBV5-1 and TRBJ2-3; D possibly corresponds to TRBD1 (6 bases). CDR1 is SGHRS and CDR2 is YFSETQ in the germline V gene. Trimming left V 0 bases short and J 0 bases short, with 8 bases between. The length of the CDR3 is 15 residues. CDR3 protein: CASSLGQVSTDTQYF. The CDR3 DNA sequence: TGCGCCAGCAGCTTGGGACAGGTTAGCACAGATACGCAGTATTTT.

The gene calls are TRBV2 and TRBJ1-2, with unresolved D. Per the germline V gene, CDR1 is SNHLY and CDR2 is FYNNEI. V was clipped by 3 bases and J by 11 bases, with 19 bases between them. CDR3 length: 14 residues. This chain's CDR3 is CASSDWASRHLYTF. The CDR3 DNA reads TGTGCCAGCAGTGATTGGGCGTCTCGACACCTTTACACCTTC.

The chain uses TRBV9 and TRBJ2-1; 11 bases are a match to TRBD2. There are 19 residues in the CDR3. Per germline, CDR1 SGDLS and CDR2 YYNGEE. The V gene end was trimmed by 4 bases and the J gene end by 0 bases; junction bases not matched to a gene: 12. In nucleotides, the CDR3 is TGTGCCAGCAGCCCCCGAGCGACGACTAGCGGGGCCTCCTACAATGAGCAGTTCTTC. It is translated as CASSPRATTSGASYNEQFF.

The gene calls are TRBV6-4 and TRBJ2-5; 8 nucleotides line up with TRBD2. With 3 bases clipped from V and 4 bases from J, the junction kept 4 bases outside the gene matches. This CDR3 has 14 residues. Germline V gives CDR1 MRHNA, CDR2 SNTAGT. CDR3 amino acids: CASSEVAGGETQYF. CDR3 coding DNA: TGTGCCAGCAGTGAAGTGGCGGGAGGAGAGACCCAGTACTTC.

The rearrangement links TRBV11-3 to TRBJ2-7; 10 bases align to TRBD2. The CDR3 totals 16 residues. Germline V gives CDR1 SGHNT, CDR2 YENEEA. V was pared by 5 bases and J by 6 bases, with 13 bases of the junction left unmatched. The CDR3 reads CASSRGGSGRASEQYF. The CDR3 DNA follows: TGTGCCAGCAGCAGGGGGGGAAGCGGGAGGGCCTCCGAGCAGTACTTC.

The gene calls are TRBV5-1 and TRBJ2-2; 7 positions agree with TRBD1. The V and J ends lost 5 bases and 6 bases, in that order; junction bases with no gene match: 4. The germline CDR1 and CDR2 sequences are SGHRS and YFSETQ. This CDR3 spans 13 amino acids. The CDR3 here is CASSSQGSGELFF. Written as DNA, the CDR3 is TGCGCCAGCAGTTCACAGGGGTCCGGGGAGCTGTTTTTT. The full variable domain, in which reference TRBV5-1 and TRBJ2-2 provide the parts outside the CDR3, is KAGVTQTPRYLIKTRGQQVTLSCSPISGHRSVSWYQQTPGQGLQFLFEYFSETQRNKGNFPGRFSGRQFSNSRSEMNVSTLELGDSALYLCASSSQGSGELFFGEGSRLTVL.

This rearrangement joins TRBV11-3 to TRBJ2-7; TRBD2 matches 11 bases. This CDR3 contains 14 residues. V lost 7 bases, J lost 7 bases, and 9 bases stayed unmatched. Germline CDR1 is SGHNT and CDR2 is YENEEA. CDR3 DNA sequence: TGTGCCAGCAACCGTCTAGCGGGAGGTGGAGAGCAGTACTTC. It yields the protein CASNRLAGGGEQYF.

The chain has TRBV9 and TRBJ1-1; 8 positions agree with TRBD1. Germline-derived CDR1 and CDR2 are SGDLS and YYNGEE. Trimming removed 1 base from V and 4 bases from J; junction bases left unmatched: 3. The CDR3 covers 14 residues. CDR3 DNA: TGTGCCAGCAGCGTATACACAGGGGGCACTGAAGCTTTCTTT. This codes for CASSVYTGGTEAFF.

The chain has TRBV6-5 and TRBJ1-4; no reliable D call. Germline lookup yields CDR1 MNHEY and CDR2 SVGAGI. The V end was cut by 5 bases, the J end by 8 bases, with 15 bases between. The CDR3 is 14 residues long. The CDR3 nucleotides are TGTGCCAGCAGTCGCGGGTGGCCGGTCGAAAAACTGTTTTTT. This encodes CASSRGWPVEKLFF.

The genes are TRBV5-1 and TRBJ2-4; 7 positions match TRBD1. V shed 3 bases and J 0 bases; nucleotides not matched to a gene: 6. This CDR3 comprises 16 residues. The germline CDR1 and CDR2 sequences are SGHRS and YFSETQ. The CDR3 region has the DNA TGCGCCAGCAGCTCCCAGGGGGTTTTAGCCAAAAACATTCAGTACTTC. This encodes CASSSQGVLAKNIQYF.

Only a few counts were recorded for this clone. The rearrangement uses TRBV4-1 and TRBJ2-7; 9 positions agree with TRBD1. This CDR3 has 14 amino acids. V was pared by 1 base and J by 2 bases, with 0 bases of the junction left unmatched. Germline V gene sequence: CDR1 MGHRA, CDR2 YSYEKL. The CDR3 DNA reads TGCGCCAGCAGCCAAGGGGACAGGGCCTACGAGCAGTACTTC. Translation: CASSQGDRAYEQYF.

V is TRBV2 and J is TRBJ1-2; perhaps TRBD1 as D (5 bases). Germline values: CDR1 SNHLY, CDR2 FYNNEI. The CDR3 totals 14 residues. Trimming pared 8 bases from V and 8 bases from J, leaving 21 bases between. CDR3 in amino acids: CASLRGDSGEGYTF. CDR3 nucleotides: TGTGCCAGCCTGCGTGGGGACTCCGGTGAGGGCTACACCTTC.

The chain links TRBV21-1 to TRBJ1-4; the DNA was not used to check the table's D call, TRBD1. TRBV21-1 is assigned pseudogene status. This CDR3 contains 18 residues. CDR3 in DNA: TGTGCCAGCAGCAGCCGGGACAGGGGTTTTTCAACTAATGAAAAACTGTTTTTT. This codes for CASSSRDRGFSTNEKLFF.